Listed below are T cell receptor beta chains from one sample, sequenced in a study of cytomegalovirus exposure and HLA in healthy donors. The protocol was immunoSEQ multiplex PCR, while the TCRdb copy is restricted to in-frame clones and leaves out a portion. Altogether 110,000 to 150,000 clones are present, about 84% being singletons, with the ten largest covering approximately 3.6%. The sequenced material came from PBMCs. These receptors were collected from a male donor in good health and CMV-seronegative. Both conserved end residues are part of each CDR3. The D gene is left open where the match is weak. Size values are once, few and many counts, or a class for expanded clones, and some rows have none.

CASSQEGISGYSYEQYF	TGTGCCAGCAGCCAAGAGGGGATTAGCGGGTACTCCTACGAGCAGTACTTC	TRBD2	NA	TRBV14	TRBJ2-7
CASSHALRSSYNEQFF	TGTGCCAGCAGCCACGCTTTACGGAGCTCCTACAATGAGCAGTTCTTC	NA	NA	TRBV7-9	TRBJ2-1
CASSSTTMNTEAFF	TGTGCCAGCAGTTCGACAACAATGAACACTGAAGCTTTCTTT	NA	once	TRBV2	TRBJ1-1
CASSTAGVSNQPQHF	TGTGCCAGCAGTACCGCAGGGGTGAGCAATCAGCCCCAGCATTTT	NA	NA	TRBV28	TRBJ1-5
CSSSLVPGFYGYTF	TGTTCCAGCAGCTTAGTGCCGGGGTTCTATGGCTACACCTTC	NA	NA	TRBV7-9	TRBJ1-2
CASSITGGYTEAFF	TGTGCCAGTAGTATCACAGGGGGCTATACTGAAGCTTTCTTT	TRBD1	NA	TRBV19	TRBJ1-1
CASSTGTSGSYEQYF	TGTGCCAGCAGCACCGGGACTAGCGGCTCCTACGAGCAGTACTTC	TRBD2	NA	TRBV9	TRBJ2-7
CASRDGQGFGDTQYF	TGTGCCAGTAGAGACGGACAGGGGTTTGGAGATACGCAGTATTTT	TRBD1	once	TRBV19	TRBJ2-3
CASSSGLATYEQYF	TGTGCCAGCAGCTCCGGACTAGCGACGTACGAGCAGTACTTC	TRBD2	NA	TRBV7-6	TRBJ2-7
CASSRLNRDHNEKLFF	TGTGCCAGCAGTCGGTTAAACAGGGACCATAATGAAAAACTGTTTTTT	NA	once	TRBV2	TRBJ1-4